The 28 T cell receptor beta chains listed next were all sequenced from one sample in a study of control samples from healthy donors and cancer patients. Profiled with immunoSEQ multiplex PCR; TCRdb holds only in-frame clones, not every one. The sample consists of about 43,000 clones, roughly 94% of them appearing once. The sample consisted of blood. The source is a man aged 60 to 75 in good health.

This clone was counted once. The gene calls are TRBV10-3 and TRBJ1-5; TRBD1 might be the D (6 bases). Germline V gene data show CDR1 as ENHRY and CDR2 as SYGVKD. V dropped 6 bases and J dropped 1 base, with 13 bases sitting between them. The CDR3 loop spans 15 amino acids. The CDR3 DNA reads as TGTGCCATCAGCCCAGACAGGAGCAGCAATCAGCCCCAGCATTTT. It is translated as CAISPDRSSNQPQHF.

A note on this clone: The sample contains more than one DNA sequence encoding this CDR3. This chain uses TRBV28 with TRBJ1-2; 8 bases align to TRBD1. The V segment lost 6 bases and the J segment 4 bases; nucleotides outside the gene matches: 4. The V gene's germline CDR1 is MDHEN and CDR2 SYDVKM. This CDR3 has 13 amino acids. CDR3 DNA sequence: TGTGCCAGCAGCCTCGGACAGGGCTATGGCTACACCTTC. It encodes CASSLGQGYGYTF.

The chain is built from TRBV3-1 (or the pseudogene TRBV3-2) and TRBJ1-4, with D unresolved. Trimming removed 6 bases from V and 4 bases from J, with 12 bases in between. Germline lookup yields CDR1 LGHDT and CDR2 YNNKEL (reference sequence). The length of the CDR3 is 14 residues. CDR3 in DNA: TGTGCCAGCAGAAGGGAGACCGGTAATGAAAAACTGTTTTTT. It yields the protein CASRRETGNEKLFF.

The rearrangement links TRBV10-3 to TRBJ2-2; tentatively, D is TRBD2 (5 bases). The CDR3 consists of 16 residues. The V gene lost 10 bases and the J gene lost 2 bases, with 20 bases spanning the gap. Germline values: CDR1 ENHRY, CDR2 SYGVKD. The CDR3 region has the DNA TGTGCCACCAGGTCGGGCGGGCAGGTTAACACCGGGGAGCTGTTTTTT. Translated, it gives CATRSGGQVNTGELFF.

The chain combines TRBV6-2 or TRBV6-3 with TRBJ2-7, with a weak D call TRBD1 (6 bases). The CDR3 extends over 12 amino acids. Trimming took 6 bases from V and 2 from J, leaving 8 bases between them. Germline lookup yields CDR1 MNHEY and CDR2 SVGEGT. The CDR3 region is CASSRQAYEQYF. CDR3 nucleotides: TGTGCCAGCAGCCGACAGGCCTACGAGCAGTACTTC.

The chain recombines TRBV24-1 with TRBJ2-3, with D uncertain. The CDR3 extends over 15 amino acids. V was pared by 4 bases and J by 0 bases, with 10 bases between. Germline lookup yields CDR1 KGHDR and CDR2 SFDVKD. Here the CDR3 DNA reads TGTGCCACCAGTGACCCCCGAACTAGCACAGATACGCAGTATTTT. This gives the protein CATSDPRTSTDTQYF.

With regard to this clone: A read error may account for a junction end that differs from germline. The genes are TRBV7-3 and TRBJ2-3; 7 bases line up with TRBD2. Per germline, CDR1 SGHTA and CDR2 FQGTGA. The CDR3 is made up of 14 amino acids. The DNA of the CDR3 is TGTACCAGCAGCTTTGGACTAGGGGAGGATACGCAGTATTTT. Protein sequence: CTSSFGLGEDTQYF. Full variable domain (rest looked up from reference TRBV7-3 and TRBJ2-3): GAGVSQTPSNKVTEKGKYVELRCDPISGHTALYWYRQSLGQGPEFLIYFQGTGAADDSGLPNDRFFAVRPEGSVSTLKIQRTERGDSAVYLCTSSFGLGEDTQYFGPGTRLTVL.

V usage is TRBV27 and J usage is TRBJ1-3, with unresolved D. Germline V gives CDR1 MNHEY, CDR2 SMNVEV (reference sequence). The CDR3 runs to 13 residues. Trimming removed 6 bases at V and 4 bases at J, with 10 bases between. The CDR3 loop reads CASSVNRGNTIYF. The CDR3 DNA sequence: TGTGCCAGCAGCGTTAACCGGGGAAACACCATATATTTT.

The chain uses TRBV9 and TRBJ2-7, with D possibly being TRBD1 or TRBD2 (5 bases each). This CDR3 is 14 amino acids long. The germline gives CDR1 SGDLS, CDR2 YYNGEE. Trimming took off 0 bases at V and 2 bases at J, with 9 bases between the two ends. In nucleotides, the CDR3 is TGTGCCAGCAGCGTAGGCAGGGACCCCTACGAGCAGTACTTC. Its protein is CASSVGRDPYEQYF.

The chain employs TRBV29-1 and TRBJ1-1; weak D call: TRBD1 (5 bases). CDR1 and CDR2 (germline): SQVTM, ANQGSEA. V lost 5 bases and J lost 0, with 13 bases in between. This CDR3 has 14 residues. CDR3 region: CSVSRTRMNTEAFF. The CDR3, as DNA: TGCAGCGTTTCTAGGACACGGATGAACACTGAAGCTTTCTTT.

The rearrangement joins TRBV30 to TRBJ1-5, with 8 bases that match TRBD1. The CDR3 is made up of 15 amino acids. Germline V lookup: CDR1 GTSNPN, CDR2 SVGIG (reference sequence). The J segment lost 4 bases and the V segment lost 1 base, leaving 6 bases of the junction unmatched. CDR3 sequence (DNA): TGTGCCTGGAGTGGTGGGGGACAGGTAAATCAGCCCCAGCATTTT. It yields the protein CAWSGGGQVNQPQHF.

The chain joins TRBV11-1 to TRBJ2-5, with D perhaps matching TRBD1 or TRBD2 (5 bases each). The CDR3 runs to 15 residues. The V end was cut by 2 bases, the J end by 4 bases, with 14 bases between. The V gene's germline CDR1 is SGHAT and CDR2 FQDESV (reference sequence). CDR3 DNA sequence: TGTGCCAGCAGCTTACAGAAGGGGACGCGAGAGACCCAGTACTTC. It encodes CASSLQKGTRETQYF.

Note on this clone: Other DNA sequences in the sample encode the same CDR3. V gene TRBV27 combines with J gene TRBJ1-6; no clear D. The CDR3 loop spans 16 amino acids. V lost 2 bases, J lost 7 bases, and 15 bases lay in between. CDR1 MNHEY and CDR2 SMNVEV come from the germline V gene (reference sequence). The CDR3 protein is CASSLTWAGRNSPLHF. The CDR3 region has the DNA TGTGCCAGCAGTTTAACTTGGGCAGGCAGGAATTCACCCCTCCACTTT.

The chain couples TRBV7-8 to TRBJ2-1; 14 nucleotides match TRBD2. The CDR3 is 19 residues long. The V gene's germline CDR1 is SGHVS and CDR2 FQNEAQ. V trimming: 5 bases; J trimming: 2 bases; junction bases outside the gene matches: 11. The CDR3 protein is CASSGSGLAGEGAYNEQFF. CDR3 nucleotides: TGTGCCAGCAGCGGTTCGGGACTAGCGGGAGAGGGGGCCTACAATGAGCAGTTCTTC.

This clone came up once. The V call is TRBV3-1 (or the pseudogene TRBV3-2), the J call TRBJ1-5, with 8 bases identical to TRBD1. Trimming removed 3 bases from V and 3 bases from J; junction bases left unmatched: 7. Germline V lookup: CDR1 LGHDT, CDR2 YNNKEL (reference sequence). CDR3 size: 16 residues. CDR3 loop: CASSQSGTGYNQPQHF. CDR3 DNA sequence: TGTGCCAGCAGCCAGTCCGGGACAGGCTACAATCAGCCCCAGCATTTT.

The chain employs TRBV3-1 (or the pseudogene TRBV3-2) and TRBJ2-7; D perhaps matches TRBD2 (6 bases). CDR1 LGHDT and CDR2 YNNKEL come from the germline V gene (reference sequence). The CDR3 is 15 amino acids. V lost 4 bases and J lost 2, with 15 bases in between. The CDR3 is CASSRPRGGTYEQYF. CDR3 nucleotide sequence: TGTGCCAGCAGCCGCCCAAGGGGAGGTACCTACGAGCAGTACTTC.

This clone was seen only once. The rearrangement links TRBV10-2 to TRBJ2-2; the D gene is possibly TRBD1 (5 bases). The CDR3 contains 12 residues. Looked up from germline, CDR1 is WSHSY and CDR2 is SAAADI. V lost 3 bases and J lost 11, with 10 bases in between. The CDR3 bases are TGCGCCAGCAGTGAATTACAGGCCGAGCTGTTTTTT. Protein sequence: CASSELQAELFF.

The V and J genes are TRBV24-1 and TRBJ2-1; TRBD2 agrees at 9 bases. Germline-derived CDR1 and CDR2 are KGHDR and SFDVKD. V lost 4 bases, J lost 3 bases, and 12 bases stayed unmatched. The CDR3 is 18 residues long. The CDR3 loop reads CATSDSTAIAGVYNEQFF. The CDR3 bases are TGTGCCACCAGTGACTCTACCGCCATAGCGGGAGTCTACAATGAGCAGTTCTTC.

This clone is a singleton in its sample. V and J are TRBV18 and TRBJ2-7; D gene unclear. The germline V gene encodes CDR1 KGHSH and CDR2 LQKENI. Trimming shortened V by 1 base and J by 3 bases, and 10 bases separated the two germline ends. CDR3 length equals 14 residues. This CDR3 reads CASSPRETFYEQYF. Written as DNA, the CDR3 is TGTGCCAGCTCACCACGAGAGACTTTCTACGAGCAGTACTTC.

This chain joins TRBV7-2 and TRBJ2-7; 7 bases align to TRBD1. The ends lost 5 bases at V and 0 bases at J; junction bases unmatched: 4. CDR1 SGHTA and CDR2 FQGNSA come from the germline V gene. The CDR3 is 14 amino acids. CDR3 region: CASSVDRSSYEQYF. The CDR3 nucleotides read TGTGCCAGCAGCGTGGACAGGAGCTCCTACGAGCAGTACTTC.

This rearrangement joins TRBV7-9 to TRBJ1-5, with D perhaps matching TRBD1 (5 bases). The CDR3 contains 13 residues. CDR1 and CDR2 from the germline V gene are SEHNR and FQNEAQ (reference sequence). V gave up 5 bases and J gave up 12 bases, with 17 bases separating them. Here the CDR3 DNA reads TGTGCCAGCAGCCTCGGGGCCCCTCAGGACCAGCATTTT. Amino acids: CASSLGAPQDQHF.

This chain uses TRBV23-1 with TRBJ1-4, with D possibly TRBD1 on 6 matching bases. TRBV23-1 belongs to the ORF category, with a function that is uncertain. The CDR3 is 14 residues long. Between the trimmed V and J ends, which lost 2 bases and 7 bases, there was a span of 11 bases. Written as DNA, the CDR3 is TGCGCCAGCAGTCAAGTGGGGGCGGGTGAAAAACTGTTTTTT. It specifies CASSQVGAGEKLFF.

V usage is TRBV7-6 and J usage is TRBJ1-4, with D possibly being TRBD1 (5 bases). Germline V lookup: CDR1 SGHVS, CDR2 FNYEAQ. V shed 1 base and J shed 6 bases, with 12 bases lying between them. CDR3 length: 15 residues. The CDR3 here is CASSLVWGGDEKLFF. The CDR3, as DNA: TGTGCCAGCAGCTTAGTCTGGGGGGGTGATGAAAAACTGTTTTTT.

The CDR3, as DNA: TGTGCCAGCAGTTTTCGGGTGGGGAACTATGGCTACACCTTC. Amino acid sequence: CASSFRVGNYGYTF. The chain is built from TRBV27 and TRBJ1-2, with D unresolved. Germline V gene lookup returns CDR1 MNHEY and CDR2 SMNVEV (reference sequence). With 3 bases removed from V and 2 bases from J, the gap between germline ends came to 10 bases. The CDR3 has 14 amino acids.

This sequence joins TRBV10-2 and TRBJ1-4; the match to TRBD1 covers 8 bases. Germline V CDR1 and CDR2: WSHSY, SAAADI. This CDR3 has 15 amino acids. Trimming at V came to 6 bases and at J to 8 bases, leaving 11 bases not matched to a gene. The CDR3 DNA reads as TGCGCCAGCAGCCCTGCGACAGGGGCAGGGGAAAAACTGTTTTTT. It codes for CASSPATGAGEKLFF.

As concerns this clone: The sample carries other DNA sequences with the same CDR3. V and J are TRBV21-1 and TRBJ1-1. TRBV21-1 is annotated as a pseudogene. The CDR3 is 18 residues long. The CDR3 sequence: CASSKIRYFHAGSGEAFF. DNA for the CDR3: TGTGCCAGCAGCAAAATCCGGTATTTTCATGCCGGGAGTGGTGAAGCTTTCTTT.

The chain recombines TRBV25-1 with TRBJ2-1; 10 positions agree with TRBD2. Germline-derived CDR1 and CDR2 are MGHDK and SYGVNS. The CDR3 loop spans 16 amino acids. J was trimmed by 9 bases and V by 2 bases; bases with no gene match: 10. In DNA form, the CDR3 reads TGTGCCAGCAGTGAAATAACTAGCGGGACTTGGTTTGAGCAGTTCTTC. This encodes CASSEITSGTWFEQFF.

The chain uses TRBV7-9 and TRBJ1-1; D unclear. CDR3 length equals 14 residues. Germline loops: CDR1 SEHNR, CDR2 FQNEAQ (reference sequence). V lost 4 bases to trimming and J lost 3 bases, with 12 bases between them. The CDR3 DNA reads TGTGCCAGCAGCTCACCCGGGTCGGACACTGAAGCTTTCTTT. The encoded protein is CASSSPGSDTEAFF.